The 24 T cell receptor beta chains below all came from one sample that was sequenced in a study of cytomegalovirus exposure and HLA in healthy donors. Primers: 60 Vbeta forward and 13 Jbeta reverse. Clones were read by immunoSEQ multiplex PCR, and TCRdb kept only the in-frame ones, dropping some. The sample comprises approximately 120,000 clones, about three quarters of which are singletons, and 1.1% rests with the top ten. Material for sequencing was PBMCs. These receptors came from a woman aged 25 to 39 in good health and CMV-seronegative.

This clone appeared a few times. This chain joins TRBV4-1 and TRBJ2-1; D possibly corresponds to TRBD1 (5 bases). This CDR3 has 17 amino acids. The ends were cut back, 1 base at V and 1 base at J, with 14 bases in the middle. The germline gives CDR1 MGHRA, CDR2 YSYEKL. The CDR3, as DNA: TGCGCCAGCAGCCAAGGCCCCCAAGGGGCGTCCTACAATGAGCAGTTCTTC. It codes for CASSQGPQGASYNEQFF.

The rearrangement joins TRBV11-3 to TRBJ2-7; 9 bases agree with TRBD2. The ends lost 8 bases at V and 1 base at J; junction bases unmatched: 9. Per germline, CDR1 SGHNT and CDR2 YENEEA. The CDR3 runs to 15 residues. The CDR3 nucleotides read TGTGCCAGCCAGCCAGGGCTAGCGGGATCCTACGAGCAGTACTTC. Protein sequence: CASQPGLAGSYEQYF. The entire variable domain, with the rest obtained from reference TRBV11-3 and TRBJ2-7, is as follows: EAGVVQSPRYKIIEKKQPVAFWCNPISGHNTLYWYLQNLGQGPELLIRYENEEAVDDSQLPKDRFSAERLKGVDSTLKIQPAELGDSAVYLCASQPGLAGSYEQYFGPGTRLTVT.

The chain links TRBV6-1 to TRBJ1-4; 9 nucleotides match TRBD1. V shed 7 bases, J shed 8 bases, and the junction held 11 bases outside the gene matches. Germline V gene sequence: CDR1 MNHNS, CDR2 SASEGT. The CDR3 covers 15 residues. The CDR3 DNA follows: TGTGCCAGCATAAGGGACAGGGTCTTAGGAGAAAAACTGTTTTTT. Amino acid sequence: CASIRDRVLGEKLFF.

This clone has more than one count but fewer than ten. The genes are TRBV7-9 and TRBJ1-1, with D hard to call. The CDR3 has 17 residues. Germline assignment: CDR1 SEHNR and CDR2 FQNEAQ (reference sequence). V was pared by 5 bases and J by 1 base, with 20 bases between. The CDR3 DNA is TGTGCCAGCAGCCCCCATCTTCCATTTTCTACGAACACTGAAGCTTTCTTT. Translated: CASSPHLPFSTNTEAFF.

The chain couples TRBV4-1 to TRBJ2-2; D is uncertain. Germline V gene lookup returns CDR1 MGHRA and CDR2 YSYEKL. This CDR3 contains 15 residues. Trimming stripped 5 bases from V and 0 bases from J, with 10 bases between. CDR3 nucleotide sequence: TGCGCCAGCAGCGGAACTAAAACGAACACCGGGGAGCTGTTTTTT. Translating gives CASSGTKTNTGELFF.

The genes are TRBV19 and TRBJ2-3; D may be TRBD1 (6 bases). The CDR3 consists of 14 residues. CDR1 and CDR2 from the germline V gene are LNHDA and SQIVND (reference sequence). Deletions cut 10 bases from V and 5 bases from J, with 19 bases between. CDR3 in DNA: TGTGCCACCACCCGAGGGGGTGGTGAAGATACGCAGTATTTT. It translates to CATTRGGGEDTQYF.

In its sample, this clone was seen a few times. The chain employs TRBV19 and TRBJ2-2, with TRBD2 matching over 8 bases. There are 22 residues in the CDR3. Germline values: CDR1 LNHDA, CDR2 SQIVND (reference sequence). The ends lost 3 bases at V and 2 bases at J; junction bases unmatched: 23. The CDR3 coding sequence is TGTGCCAGTAGTATCTACCCCTTTTCGGGGGGGGCCGGGGGGCCTAACACCGGGGAGCTGTTTTTT. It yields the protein CASSIYPFSGGAGGPNTGELFF.

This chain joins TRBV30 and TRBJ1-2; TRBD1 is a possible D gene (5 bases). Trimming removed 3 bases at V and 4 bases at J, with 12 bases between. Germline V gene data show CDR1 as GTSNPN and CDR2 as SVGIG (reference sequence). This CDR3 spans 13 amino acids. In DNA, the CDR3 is TGTGCCTGGAGGGCAAGGGGCTTCTATGGCTACACCTTC. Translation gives CAWRARGFYGYTF.

The CDR3, as DNA: TGTGCCAGTAGTTCAGGGGGGCTAGGAGAGACCCAGTACTTC. It is translated as CASSSGGLGETQYF. This chain connects TRBV19 to TRBJ2-5; D is perhaps TRBD1 (7 bases). V lost 5 bases and J lost 4, with 14 bases in between. The CDR3 consists of 14 residues. The germline CDR1 and CDR2 sequences are LNHDA and SQIVND (reference sequence).

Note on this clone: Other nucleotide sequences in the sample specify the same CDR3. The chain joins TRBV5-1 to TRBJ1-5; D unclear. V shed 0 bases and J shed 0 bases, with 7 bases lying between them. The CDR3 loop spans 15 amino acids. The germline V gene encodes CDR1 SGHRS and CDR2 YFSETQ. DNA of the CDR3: TGCGCCAGCAGCTTGGCGGGGAATAGCAATCAGCCCCAGCATTTT. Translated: CASSLAGNSNQPQHF.

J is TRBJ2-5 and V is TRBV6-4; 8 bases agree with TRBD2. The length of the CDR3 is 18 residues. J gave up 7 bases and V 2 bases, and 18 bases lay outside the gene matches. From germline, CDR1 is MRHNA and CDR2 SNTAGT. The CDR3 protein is CASSDEVGGATPGGTQYF. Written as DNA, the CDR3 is TGTGCCAGCAGTGACGAGGTCGGGGGGGCTACTCCTGGGGGGACCCAGTACTTC.

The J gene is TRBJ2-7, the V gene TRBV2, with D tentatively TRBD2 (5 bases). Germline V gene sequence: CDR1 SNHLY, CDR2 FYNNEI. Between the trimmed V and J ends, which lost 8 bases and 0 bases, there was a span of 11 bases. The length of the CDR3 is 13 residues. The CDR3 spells CASESRDSYEQYF. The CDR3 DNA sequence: TGTGCCAGCGAGTCACGGGACTCCTACGAGCAGTACTTC.

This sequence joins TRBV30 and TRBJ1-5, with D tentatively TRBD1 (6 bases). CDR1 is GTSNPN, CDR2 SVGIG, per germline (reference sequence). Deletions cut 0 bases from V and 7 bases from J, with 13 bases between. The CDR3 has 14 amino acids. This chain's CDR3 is CAWSVMPGAQPQHF. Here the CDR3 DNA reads TGTGCCTGGAGTGTAATGCCAGGGGCCCAGCCCCAGCATTTT. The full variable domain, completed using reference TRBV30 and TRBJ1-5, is SQTIHQWPATLVQPVGSPLSLECTVEGTSNPNLYWYRQAAGRGLQLLFYSVGIGQISSEVPQNLSASRPQDRQFILSSKKLLLSDSGFYLCAWSVMPGAQPQHFGDGTRLSIL.

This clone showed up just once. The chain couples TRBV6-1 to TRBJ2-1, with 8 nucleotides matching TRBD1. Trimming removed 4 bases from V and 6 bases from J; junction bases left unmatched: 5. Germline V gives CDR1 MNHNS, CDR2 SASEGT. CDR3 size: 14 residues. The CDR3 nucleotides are TGTGCCAGCAGTGGGGACAGGCCGGTCAATGAGCAGTTCTTC. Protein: CASSGDRPVNEQFF.

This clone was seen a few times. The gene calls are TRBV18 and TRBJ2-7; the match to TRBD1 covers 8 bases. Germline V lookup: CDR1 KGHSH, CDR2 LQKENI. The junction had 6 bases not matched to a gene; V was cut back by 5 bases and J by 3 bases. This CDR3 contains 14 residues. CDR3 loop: CASSSQGAGYEQYF. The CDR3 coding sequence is TGTGCCAGCTCATCCCAGGGGGCAGGCTACGAGCAGTACTTC.

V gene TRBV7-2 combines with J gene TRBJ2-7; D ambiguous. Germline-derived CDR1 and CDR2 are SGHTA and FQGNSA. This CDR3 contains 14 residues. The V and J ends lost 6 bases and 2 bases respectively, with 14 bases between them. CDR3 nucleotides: TGTGCCAGCAGTCCAACCCGGCGGACCTACGAGCAGTACTTC. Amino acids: CASSPTRRTYEQYF.

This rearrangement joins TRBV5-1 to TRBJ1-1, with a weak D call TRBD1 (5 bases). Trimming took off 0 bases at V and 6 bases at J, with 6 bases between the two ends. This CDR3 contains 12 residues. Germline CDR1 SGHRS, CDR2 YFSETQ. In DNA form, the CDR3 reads TGCGCCAGCAGCTTGGGGGGCCCTGAAGCTTTCTTT. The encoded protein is CASSLGGPEAFF.

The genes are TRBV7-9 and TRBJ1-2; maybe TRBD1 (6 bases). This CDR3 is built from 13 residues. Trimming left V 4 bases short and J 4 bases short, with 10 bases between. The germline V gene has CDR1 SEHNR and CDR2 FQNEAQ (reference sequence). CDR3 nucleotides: TGTGCCAGCAGCTCCGGACAGCGCTATGGCTACACCTTC. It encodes CASSSGQRYGYTF.

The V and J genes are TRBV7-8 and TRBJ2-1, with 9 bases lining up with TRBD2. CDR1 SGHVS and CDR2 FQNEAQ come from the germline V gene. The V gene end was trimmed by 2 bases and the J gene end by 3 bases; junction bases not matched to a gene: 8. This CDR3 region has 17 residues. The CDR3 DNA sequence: TGTGCCAGCAGCTTATTGCAGCGGGGGGCTCGCTACAATGAGCAGTTCTTC. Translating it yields CASSLLQRGARYNEQFF.

DNA of the CDR3: TGTGCCAGCAGCGATGGGACTACGGCCCGATCCGAGACCCAGTACTTC. This codes for CASSDGTTARSETQYF. The chain combines TRBV9 with TRBJ2-5; TRBD2 agrees at 7 bases. In germline, CDR1 is SGDLS, CDR2 YYNGEE. V lost 3 bases, J lost 5 bases, and 13 bases stayed unmatched. The CDR3 runs 16 residues.

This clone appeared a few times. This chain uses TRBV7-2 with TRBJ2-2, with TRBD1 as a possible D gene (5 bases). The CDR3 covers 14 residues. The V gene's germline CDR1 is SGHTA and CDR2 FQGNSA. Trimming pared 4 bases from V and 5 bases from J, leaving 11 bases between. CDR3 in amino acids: CASSYNRQTGELFF. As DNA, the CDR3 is TGTGCCAGCAGCTACAACAGACAGACCGGGGAGCTGTTTTTT.

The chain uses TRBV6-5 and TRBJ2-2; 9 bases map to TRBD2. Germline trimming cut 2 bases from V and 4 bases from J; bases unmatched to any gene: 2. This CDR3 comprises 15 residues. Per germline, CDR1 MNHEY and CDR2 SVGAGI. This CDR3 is CASSYLAGFTGELFF. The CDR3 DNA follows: TGTGCCAGCAGTTACCTAGCGGGATTCACCGGGGAGCTGTTTTTT.

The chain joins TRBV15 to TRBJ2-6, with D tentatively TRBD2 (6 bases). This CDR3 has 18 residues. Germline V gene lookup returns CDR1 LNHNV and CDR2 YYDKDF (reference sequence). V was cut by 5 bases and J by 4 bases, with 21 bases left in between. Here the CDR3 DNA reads TGTGCCACCAGCCGGAGAGGGAGGCAGAAGACGGGGGCCAACGTCCTGACTTTC. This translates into CATSRRGRQKTGANVLTF.

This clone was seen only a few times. This CDR3 reads CASSQYSYGYTF. The CDR3, as DNA: TGTGCCAGCAGTCAGTACAGCTATGGCTACACCTTC. The chain links TRBV25-1 to TRBJ1-2; no clear D. Germline V gives CDR1 MGHDK, CDR2 SYGVNS. CDR3 length: 12 amino acids. The V end was cut by 5 bases, the J end by 4 bases, with 8 bases between.